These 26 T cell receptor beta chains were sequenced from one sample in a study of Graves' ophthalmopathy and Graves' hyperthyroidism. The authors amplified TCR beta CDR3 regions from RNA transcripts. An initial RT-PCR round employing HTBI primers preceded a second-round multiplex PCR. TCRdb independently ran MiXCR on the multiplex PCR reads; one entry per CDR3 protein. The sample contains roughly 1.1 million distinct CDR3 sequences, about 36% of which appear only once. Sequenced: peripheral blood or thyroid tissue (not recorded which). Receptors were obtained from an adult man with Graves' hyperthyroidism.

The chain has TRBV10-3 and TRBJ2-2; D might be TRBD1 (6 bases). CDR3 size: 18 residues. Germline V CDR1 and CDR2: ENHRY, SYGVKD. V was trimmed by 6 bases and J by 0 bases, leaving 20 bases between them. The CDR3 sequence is CAISLALWTASNTGELFF. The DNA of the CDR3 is TGTGCCATCAGCTTGGCCTTATGGACAGCTTCGAACACCGGGGAGCTGTTTTTT.

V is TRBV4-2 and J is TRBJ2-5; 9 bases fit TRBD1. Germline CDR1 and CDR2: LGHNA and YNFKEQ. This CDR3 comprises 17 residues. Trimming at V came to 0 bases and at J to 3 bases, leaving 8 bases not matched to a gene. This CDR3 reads CASSQELGQGRKETQYF. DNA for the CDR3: TGTGCCAGCAGCCAAGAATTGGGACAGGGCCGTAAAGAGACCCAGTACTTC.

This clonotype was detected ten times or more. CDR3 region: CASSVVVEGRGGAFF. As DNA, the CDR3 is TGTGCCAGCAGCGTAGTGGTGGAGGGTCGGGGCGGAGCTTTCTTT. The chain carries TRBV9 and TRBJ1-1; maybe TRBD1 (5 bases). This CDR3 region has 15 residues. Germline assignment: CDR1 SGDLS and CDR2 YYNGEE. V dropped 0 bases and J dropped 10 bases, with 19 bases sitting between them.

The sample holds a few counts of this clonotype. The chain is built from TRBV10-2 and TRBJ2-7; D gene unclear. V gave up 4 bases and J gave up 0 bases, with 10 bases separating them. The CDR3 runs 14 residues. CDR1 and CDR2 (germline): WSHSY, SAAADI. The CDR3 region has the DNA TGCGCCAGCAGTGCCACCCGCGACTCCTACGAGCAGTACTTC. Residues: CASSATRDSYEQYF.

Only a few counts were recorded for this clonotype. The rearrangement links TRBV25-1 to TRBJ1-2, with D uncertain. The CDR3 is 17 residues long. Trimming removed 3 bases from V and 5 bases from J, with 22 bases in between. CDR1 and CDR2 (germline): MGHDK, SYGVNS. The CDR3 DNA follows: TGTGCCAGCAGTGACGAGCGGGCCGGAAAGCCTTCATATGGCTACACCTTC. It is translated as CASSDERAGKPSYGYTF.

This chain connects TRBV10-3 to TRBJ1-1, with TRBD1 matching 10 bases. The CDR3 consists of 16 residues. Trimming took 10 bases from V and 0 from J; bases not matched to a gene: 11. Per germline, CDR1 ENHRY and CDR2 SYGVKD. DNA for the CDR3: TGTGCCAGCACCTTAGGGACAGGGGATCTGAACACTGAAGCTTTCTTT. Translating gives CASTLGTGDLNTEAFF.

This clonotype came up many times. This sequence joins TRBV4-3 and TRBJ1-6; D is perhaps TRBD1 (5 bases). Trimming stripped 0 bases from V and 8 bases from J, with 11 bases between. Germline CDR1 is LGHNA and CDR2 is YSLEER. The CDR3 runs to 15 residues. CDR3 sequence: CASSQEAGTYSPLHF. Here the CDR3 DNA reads TGCGCCAGCAGCCAAGAGGCAGGGACGTATTCACCCCTCCACTTT.

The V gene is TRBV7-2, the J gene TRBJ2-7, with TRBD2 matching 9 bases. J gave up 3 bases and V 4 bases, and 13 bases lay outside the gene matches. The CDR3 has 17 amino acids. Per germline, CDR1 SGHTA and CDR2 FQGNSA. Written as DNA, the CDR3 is TGTGCCAGCAGCTCCTCCAGTAGGAGACTAGCGGACTACGAGCAGTACTTC. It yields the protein CASSSSSRRLADYEQYF.

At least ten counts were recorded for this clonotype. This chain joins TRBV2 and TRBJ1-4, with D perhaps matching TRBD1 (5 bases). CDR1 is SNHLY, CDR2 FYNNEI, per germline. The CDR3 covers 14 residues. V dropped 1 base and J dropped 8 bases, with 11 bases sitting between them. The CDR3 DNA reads TGTGCCAGCAGTGAAGTAGGGGTGAAAGAAAAACTGTTTTTT. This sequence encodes CASSEVGVKEKLFF.

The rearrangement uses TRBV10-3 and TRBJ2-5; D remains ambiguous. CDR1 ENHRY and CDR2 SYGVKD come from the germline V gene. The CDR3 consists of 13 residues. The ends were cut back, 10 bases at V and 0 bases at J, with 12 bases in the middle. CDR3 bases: TGTGCCAGCAGGTGGGGAAACCAAGAGACCCAGTACTTC. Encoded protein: CASRWGNQETQYF.

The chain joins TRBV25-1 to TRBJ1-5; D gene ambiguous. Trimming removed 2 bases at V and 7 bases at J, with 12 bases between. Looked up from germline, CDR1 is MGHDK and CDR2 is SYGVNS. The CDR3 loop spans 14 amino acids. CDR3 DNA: TGTGCCAGCAGTGAACTTGGGCGAGAACAGCCCCAGCATTTT. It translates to CASSELGREQPQHF.

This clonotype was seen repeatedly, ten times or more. The CDR3 here is CASSLAGQGRETQYF. The CDR3 DNA follows: TGCGCCAGCAGCTTGGCAGGACAGGGGAGAGAGACCCAGTACTTC. The chain has TRBV5-1 and TRBJ2-5; 9 bases match TRBD1. The CDR3 has 15 amino acids. CDR1 is SGHRS and CDR2 is YFSETQ in the germline V gene. Trimming took 0 bases from V and 4 from J; bases not matched to a gene: 4.

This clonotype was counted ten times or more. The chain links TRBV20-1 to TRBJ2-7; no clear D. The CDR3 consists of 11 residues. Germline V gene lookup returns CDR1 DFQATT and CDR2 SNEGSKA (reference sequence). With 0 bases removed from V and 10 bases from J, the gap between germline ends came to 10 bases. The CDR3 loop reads CSARDLGPQYF. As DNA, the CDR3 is TGCAGTGCTAGAGATCTTGGGCCTCAGTACTTC.

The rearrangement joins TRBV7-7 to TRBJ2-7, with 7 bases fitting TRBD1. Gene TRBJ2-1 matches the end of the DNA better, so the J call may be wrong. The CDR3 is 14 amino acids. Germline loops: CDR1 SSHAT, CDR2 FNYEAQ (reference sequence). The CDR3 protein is CASSRDSRYNEQFF. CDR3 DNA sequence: TGTGCCAGCAGCCGGGACAGCAGGTACAATGAGCAGTTCTTC.

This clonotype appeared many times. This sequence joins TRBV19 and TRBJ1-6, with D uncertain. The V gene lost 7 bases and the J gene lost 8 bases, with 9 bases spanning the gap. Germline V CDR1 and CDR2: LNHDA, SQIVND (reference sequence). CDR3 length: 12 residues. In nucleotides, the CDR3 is TGTGCCAGTAAAGCAGGCGATTCACCCCTCCACTTT. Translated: CASKAGDSPLHF.

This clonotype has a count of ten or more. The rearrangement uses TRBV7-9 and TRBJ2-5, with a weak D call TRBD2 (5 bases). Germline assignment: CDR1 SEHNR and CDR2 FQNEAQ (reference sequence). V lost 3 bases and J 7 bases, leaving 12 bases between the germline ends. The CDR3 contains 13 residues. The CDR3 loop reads CASSFEGGGTQYF. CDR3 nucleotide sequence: TGTGCCAGCAGCTTTGAGGGCGGTGGGACCCAGTACTTC.

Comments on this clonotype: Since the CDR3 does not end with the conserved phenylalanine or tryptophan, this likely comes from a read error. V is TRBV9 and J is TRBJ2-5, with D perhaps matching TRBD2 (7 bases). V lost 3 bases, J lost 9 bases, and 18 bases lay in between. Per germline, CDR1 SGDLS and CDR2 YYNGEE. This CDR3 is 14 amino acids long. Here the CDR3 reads CASSGGGGNQPQYS. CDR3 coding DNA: TGTGCCAGCAGCGGGGGGGGCGGCAATCAGCCCCAGTACTCC.

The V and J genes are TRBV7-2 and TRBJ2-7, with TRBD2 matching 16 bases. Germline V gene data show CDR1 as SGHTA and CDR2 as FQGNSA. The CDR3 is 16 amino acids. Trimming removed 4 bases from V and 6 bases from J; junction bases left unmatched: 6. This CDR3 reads CASSSPGLAGGGEQYF. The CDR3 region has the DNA TGTGCCAGCAGCTCCCCGGGACTAGCGGGAGGGGGCGAGCAGTACTTC.

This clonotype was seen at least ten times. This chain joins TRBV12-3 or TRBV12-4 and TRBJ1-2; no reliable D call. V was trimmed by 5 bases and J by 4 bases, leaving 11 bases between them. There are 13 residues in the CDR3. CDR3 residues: CASSNTDTYGYTF. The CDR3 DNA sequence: TGTGCCAGCAGTAATACAGATACCTATGGCTACACCTTC.

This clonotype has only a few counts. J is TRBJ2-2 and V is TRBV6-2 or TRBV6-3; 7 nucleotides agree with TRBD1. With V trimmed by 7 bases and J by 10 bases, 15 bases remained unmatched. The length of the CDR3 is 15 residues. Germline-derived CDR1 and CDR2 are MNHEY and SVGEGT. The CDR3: CASIPSGQTLEELFF. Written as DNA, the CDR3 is TGTGCCAGCATACCCTCGGGACAGACCCTGGAGGAGCTGTTTTTT.

The CDR3 is CASSPGTIRTDTQYF. In DNA form, the CDR3 reads TGCGCCAGCAGCCCCGGGACTATCCGCACAGATACGCAGTATTTT. V gene TRBV4-3 combines with J gene TRBJ2-3; 7 bases are a match to TRBD2. V lost 4 bases, J lost 1 base, and 5 bases stayed unmatched. Germline CDR1 is LGHNA and CDR2 is YSLEER. This CDR3 region has 15 residues.

This chain's CDR3 is CASSPMRGRDRSYEQYF. CDR3 nucleotides: TGCGCCAGCAGCCCGATGCGGGGACGCGATCGGTCCTACGAGCAGTACTTC. The J gene is TRBJ2-7, the V gene TRBV10-1, with D perhaps TRBD2 (6 bases). Germline CDR1 and CDR2: WNHNN and SYGVQD (reference sequence). Trimming removed 6 bases at V and 1 base at J, with 22 bases between. The CDR3 totals 17 residues.

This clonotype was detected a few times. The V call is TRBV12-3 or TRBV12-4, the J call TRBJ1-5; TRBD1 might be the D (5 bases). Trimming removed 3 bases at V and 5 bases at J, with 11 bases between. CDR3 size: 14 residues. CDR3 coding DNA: TGTGCCAGCAGTTTCAGGGAGCTCGATCAGCCCCAGCATTTT. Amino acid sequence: CASSFRELDQPQHF.

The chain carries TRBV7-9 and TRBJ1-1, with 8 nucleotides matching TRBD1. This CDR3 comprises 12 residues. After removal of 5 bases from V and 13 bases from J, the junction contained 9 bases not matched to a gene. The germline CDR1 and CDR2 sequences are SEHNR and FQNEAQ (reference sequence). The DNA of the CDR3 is TGTGCCAGCAGCATCGCGCGCGGACAGGGTTTCTTT. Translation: CASSIARGQGFF.

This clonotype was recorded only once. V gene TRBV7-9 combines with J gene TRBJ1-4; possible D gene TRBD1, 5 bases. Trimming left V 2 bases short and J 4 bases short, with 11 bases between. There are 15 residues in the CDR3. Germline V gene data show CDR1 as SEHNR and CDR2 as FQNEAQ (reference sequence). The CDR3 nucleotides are TGTGCCAGCAGCTTACCGACAGCTCTTAATGAAAAACTGTTTTTT. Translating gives CASSLPTALNEKLFF. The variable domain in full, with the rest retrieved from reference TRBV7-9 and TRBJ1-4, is DTGVSQNPRHKITKRGQNVTFRCDPISEHNRLYWYRQTLGQGPEFLTYFQNEAQLEKSRLLSDRFSAERPKGSFSTLEIQRTEQGDSAMYLCASSLPTALNEKLFFGSGTQLSVL.

The DNA of the CDR3 is TGTGCCATCAGTGAGGAGGGGCAGGGCCCCTACGAGCAGTACTTC. The encoded protein is CAISEEGQGPYEQYF. The rearrangement uses TRBV10-3 and TRBJ2-7, with D possibly being TRBD1 or TRBD2 (5 bases each). This CDR3 is built from 15 residues. Trimming stripped 2 bases from V and 2 bases from J, with 13 bases between. Germline assignment: CDR1 ENHRY and CDR2 SYGVKD.